This T cell receptor (beta chain) derives from a study of CD8+ T cells in alopecia areata. Trimming removed 8 bases at V and 1 base at J, with 8 bases between. The V gene's germline CDR1 is LNHDA and CDR2 SQIVND (reference sequence). CDR3 length: 13 residues. Sequencing templates came from extracted RNA that was reverse transcribed into cDNA. This table comes from immunoSEQ multiplex PCR, and its TCRdb copy is limited to in-frame clones, with some not included. Of 150,000 to 200,000 clones in the sample, approximately 65% were seen once. Separation by sorting yielded CD4+ and CD8+ T cells from PBMCs. J is TRBJ2-2 and V is TRBV19; no definite D call. Specimen: CD8+ T cells sorted from blood, collected at week 0. The TCR originated in a human donor with alopecia areata. The CDR3: CASRAENTGELFF. The CDR3 nucleotides read TGTGCCAGTCGTGCAGAGAACACCGGGGAGCTGTTTTTT.